What follows are 21 T cell receptor beta chains derived from one specimen sequenced in a study of T cells in Graves' hyperthyroidism and ophthalmopathy. Amplified TCR beta CDR3 regions derived from RNA transcripts. With the HTBI primer set, the TCR CDR3 went through a first round of RT-PCR. TCRdb re-called the multiplex PCR reads with MiXCR, one entry per CDR3 protein. The sample includes about 130,000 distinct CDR3 sequences, roughly 23% seen only once; the top ten take roughly 71%. Material for sequencing was blood. These receptors were taken from a woman between 45 and 60 years old with Graves' hyperthyroidism that later progressed to Graves' ophthalmopathy.

This clonotype was detected many times. This sequence joins TRBV6-1 and TRBJ2-3, with D tentatively TRBD1 (5 bases). Germline-derived CDR1 and CDR2 are MNHNS and SASEGT. The CDR3 covers 15 residues. V was pared by 1 base and J by 3 bases, with 11 bases between. CDR3 DNA sequence: TGTGCCAGCAGTGAAGAGGGGCGCAGGACAGATACGCAGTATTTT. Its protein product is CASSEEGRRTDTQYF.

Worth noting for this clonotype: The CDR3 carries no conserved terminal phenylalanine or tryptophan, so it likely arises from a read error. This chain connects TRBV27 to TRBJ2-7, with 7 nucleotides matching TRBD2. This CDR3 has 16 residues. V shed 5 bases and J 3 bases; nucleotides not matched to a gene: 13. Germline-derived CDR1 and CDR2 are MNHEY and SMNVEV (reference sequence). DNA of the CDR3: TGTGCCAGCAGTAAGTTATCAAGGGACTACTTCTACGAGCAGTACTCC. Its protein is CASSKLSRDYFYEQYS.

This clonotype showed up many times. The chain joins TRBV29-1 to TRBJ1-1; TRBD1 matches 7 bases. With V trimmed by 5 bases and J by 5 bases, 8 bases remained unmatched. Germline V gene sequence: CDR1 SQVTM, CDR2 ANQGSEA. The CDR3 covers 13 residues. The CDR3 bases are TGCAGCGTTTCGACAGGGAGGCGGACTGAAGCTTTCTTT. As protein: CSVSTGRRTEAFF. Together with reference TRBV29-1 and TRBJ1-1, the CDR3 gives the full variable domain: SAVISQKPSRDICQRGTSLTIQCQVDSQVTMMFWYRQQPGQSLTLIATANQGSEATYESGFVIDKFPISRPNLTFSTLTVSNMSPEDSSIYLCSVSTGRRTEAFFGQGTRLTVV.

In this sample, this clonotype turned up many times. V gene TRBV6-1 combines with J gene TRBJ1-1; D gene uncertain. CDR1 MNHNS and CDR2 SASEGT come from the germline V gene. The CDR3 consists of 14 residues. V shed 7 bases and J shed 3 bases, with 15 bases lying between them. The CDR3 sequence: CASNPPMADTEAFF. The DNA for the CDR3 is TGTGCCAGCAATCCCCCAATGGCGGACACTGAAGCTTTCTTT.

This rearrangement joins TRBV12-3 or TRBV12-4 to TRBJ2-1, with 12 nucleotides matching TRBD2. The V and J ends lost 6 bases and 10 bases, in that order; junction bases with no gene match: 13. The CDR3 is 16 residues long. The CDR3 nucleotides are TGTGCCAGCAGGCTACCCGAAATTACTAGCGGGAGGGAGCAGTTCTTC. It translates to CASRLPEITSGREQFF.

V usage is TRBV30 and J usage is TRBJ1-5; a possible D gene is TRBD1 (5 bases). CDR3 size: 14 residues. Germline V gives CDR1 GTSNPN, CDR2 SVGIG (reference sequence). Trimming cost V 0 bases and J 6 bases, with 12 bases left between them. CDR3 loop: CAWSVLGGTQPQHF. The CDR3 DNA reads as TGTGCCTGGAGTGTACTCGGGGGAACTCAGCCCCAGCATTTT.

This clonotype was counted a few times. For the CDR3, the DNA is TGCAGCGGTGGGGATAGGTACGAGCAGTACTTC. Encoded protein: CSGGDRYEQYF. The gene calls are TRBV29-1 and TRBJ2-7; D remains unclear. Trimming took 7 bases from V and 4 from J, leaving 11 bases between them. Germline CDR1 is SQVTM and CDR2 is ANQGSEA. The CDR3 runs 11 residues.

The chain joins TRBV29-1 to TRBJ1-3; TRBD1 is a possible D gene (6 bases). V lost 7 bases to trimming and J lost 4 bases, with 14 bases between them. Germline CDR1 is SQVTM and CDR2 is ANQGSEA. This CDR3 is built from 13 residues. The CDR3, as DNA: TGCAGCGCTACAGGGAATGGAGGAAACACCATATATTTT. It translates to CSATGNGGNTIYF. The full variable domain, with the rest looked up from reference TRBV29-1 and TRBJ1-3, is SAVISQKPSRDICQRGTSLTIQCQVDSQVTMMFWYRQQPGQSLTLIATANQGSEATYESGFVIDKFPISRPNLTFSTLTVSNMSPEDSSIYLCSATGNGGNTIYFGEGSWLTVV.

At least ten counts were recorded for this clonotype. This chain links TRBV3-1 with TRBJ2-7, with a possible D match to TRBD1 (5 bases). V lost 2 bases, J lost 5 bases, and 16 bases lay in between. CDR1 is LGHDT and CDR2 is YNNKEL in the germline V gene (reference sequence). The CDR3 has 15 amino acids. CDR3 protein: CASSQNRQGGDEQYF. In nucleotides, the CDR3 is TGTGCCAGCAGCCAAAATAGGCAGGGCGGCGACGAGCAGTACTTC.

The chain couples TRBV7-2 to TRBJ2-7; 10 bases align to TRBD1. With 3 bases clipped from V and 1 base from J, the junction kept 6 bases outside the gene matches. CDR1 is SGHTA, CDR2 FQGNSA, per germline. CDR3 length equals 16 residues. The CDR3 is CASSFWTGGDSYEQYF. As DNA, the CDR3 is TGTGCCAGCAGCTTCTGGACAGGGGGGGATTCCTACGAGCAGTACTTC.

The V and J genes are TRBV11-2 and TRBJ1-4, with 8 positions matching TRBD1. CDR3 length: 16 amino acids. Germline V gene data show CDR1 as SGHAT and CDR2 as FQNNGV. The V and J ends lost 4 bases and 8 bases, in that order; junction bases with no gene match: 12. The CDR3 region is CASSYRTGWIVEKLFF. The CDR3 nucleotides are TGTGCCAGCAGCTATAGGACAGGGTGGATTGTGGAAAAACTGTTTTTT.

The gene calls are TRBV11-1 and TRBJ2-1, with D uncertain. Per the germline V gene, CDR1 is SGHAT and CDR2 is FQDESV (reference sequence). V lost 5 bases and J 10 bases, leaving 21 bases between the germline ends. The CDR3 runs 15 residues. For the CDR3, the DNA is TGTGCCAGCAGCCCCAAATCTTACGAACAGCTAGAGCAGTTCTTC. Its translation: CASSPKSYEQLEQFF. The complete variable domain, with remaining parts taken from reference TRBV11-1 and TRBJ2-1, reads EAEVAQSPRYKITEKSQAVAFWCDPISGHATLYWYRQILGQGPELLVQFQDESVVDDSQLPKDRFSAERLKGVDSTLKIQPAELGDSAMYLCASSPKSYEQLEQFFGPGTRLTVL.

This clonotype occurred many times. V is TRBV11-2 and J is TRBJ2-1; the D is unclear. V lost 5 bases and J 0 bases, leaving 5 bases between the germline ends. The CDR3 consists of 13 residues. Germline-derived CDR1 and CDR2 are SGHAT and FQNNGV. CDR3 region: CASSQDSYNEQFF. The CDR3 region has the DNA TGTGCCAGCAGCCAAGACTCCTACAATGAGCAGTTCTTC. The full variable domain, in which reference TRBV11-2 and TRBJ2-1 provide the parts outside the CDR3, is EAGVAQSPRYKIIEKRQSVAFWCNPISGHATLYWYQQILGQGPKLLIQFQNNGVVDDSQLPKDRFSAERLKGVDSTLKIQPAKLEDSAVYLCASSQDSYNEQFFGPGTRLTVL.

This clonotype was seen a few times. The genes are TRBV19 and TRBJ2-5; 9 bases fit TRBD1. Germline loops: CDR1 LNHDA, CDR2 SQIVND (reference sequence). The CDR3 runs 14 residues. The trim removed 5 bases at V and 4 bases at J, leaving 5 bases unmatched. Here the CDR3 DNA reads TGTGCCAGTAGTCTGACAGGGGGGCGAGAGACCCAGTACTTC. Translation: CASSLTGGRETQYF.

The V call is TRBV28, the J call TRBJ2-3; 7 positions match TRBD2. The CDR3 is made up of 16 amino acids. Germline V CDR1 and CDR2: MDHEN, SYDVKM. Trimming cost V 5 bases and J 3 bases; bases outside gene matches: 11. The CDR3 reads CASSLPSGIRTDTQYF. CDR3 nucleotides: TGTGCCAGCAGTCTCCCCAGCGGGATCAGGACAGATACGCAGTATTTT.

The J gene is TRBJ2-5, the V gene TRBV30; D remains unclear. The CDR3 is 11 residues long. V was trimmed by 5 bases and J by 5 bases, leaving 9 bases between them. The germline V gene has CDR1 GTSNPN and CDR2 SVGIG (reference sequence). The chain's CDR3 is CAWQRSETQYF. The CDR3 nucleotides are TGTGCCTGGCAACGATCGGAGACCCAGTACTTC.

This clonotype was detected a few times. The chain combines TRBV5-4 with TRBJ1-1; D is unclear. The CDR3 extends over 14 amino acids. The V end lost 4 bases, the J end lost 2 bases, and 12 bases lay between the germline ends. The germline gives CDR1 SGHNT, CDR2 YYREEE (reference sequence). CDR3: CASSPRLGNTEAFF. As DNA, the CDR3 is TGTGCCAGCAGCCCCCGTTTGGGTAACACTGAAGCTTTCTTT. Complete variable domain (other parts from reference TRBV5-4 and TRBJ1-1): ETGVTQSPTHLIKTRGQQVTLRCSSQSGHNTVSWYQQALGQGPQFIFQYYREEENGRGNFPPRFSGLQFPNYSSELNVNALELDDSALYLCASSPRLGNTEAFFGQGTRLTVV.

This clonotype was seen ten or more times. The chain employs TRBV30 and TRBJ2-6, with 7 bases matching TRBD2. The CDR3 is 16 residues long. In germline, CDR1 is GTSNPN, CDR2 SVGIG (reference sequence). The V gene end was trimmed by 3 bases and the J gene end by 2 bases; junction bases not matched to a gene: 7. This chain's CDR3 is CAWSHGGGTGANVLTF. The CDR3 nucleotides are TGTGCCTGGAGCCATGGCGGGGGAACTGGGGCCAACGTCCTGACTTTC.

The chain links TRBV12-3 or TRBV12-4 to TRBJ1-5; D is undetermined. The CDR3 sequence is 13 residues long. V was trimmed by 1 base and J by 7 bases, leaving 8 bases between them. In nucleotides, the CDR3 is TGTGCCAGCAGTTTAGAGGACCGACAGCCCCAGCATTTT. Translated: CASSLEDRQPQHF.

This clonotype was seen a handful of times. The chain combines TRBV19 with TRBJ2-1, with D unclear. The CDR3 has 16 residues. CDR1 and CDR2 from the germline V gene are LNHDA and SQIVND (reference sequence). V gave up 3 bases and J gave up 5 bases, with 17 bases separating them. In nucleotides, the CDR3 is TGTGCCAGTAGTATGTTGTCTCAGCTATCCCACAATGAGCAGTTCTTC. It codes for CASSMLSQLSHNEQFF.

The CDR3 region is CASSVGTSGYEQYF. The DNA of the CDR3 is TGTGCCAGCAGCGTAGGGACTAGCGGCTACGAGCAGTACTTC. This rearrangement joins TRBV9 to TRBJ2-7, with 10 bases aligning to TRBD2. The CDR3 covers 14 residues. Unmatched junction bases numbered 0, after V lost 0 bases and J lost 3 bases. Per the germline V gene, CDR1 is SGDLS and CDR2 is YYNGEE.